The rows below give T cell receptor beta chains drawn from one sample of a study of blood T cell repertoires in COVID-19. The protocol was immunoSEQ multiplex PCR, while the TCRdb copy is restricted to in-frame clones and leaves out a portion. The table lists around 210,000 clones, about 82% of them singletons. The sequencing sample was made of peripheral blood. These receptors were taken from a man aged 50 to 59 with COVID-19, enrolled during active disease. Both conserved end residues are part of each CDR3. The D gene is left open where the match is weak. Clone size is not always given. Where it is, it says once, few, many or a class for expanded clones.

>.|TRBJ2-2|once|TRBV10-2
CASRTGTSTGELFF
TGCGCCAGCAGAACCGGGACTTCCACCGGGGAGCTGTTTTTT
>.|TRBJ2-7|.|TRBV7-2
CASSLGSGGLSYEQYF
TGTGCCAGCAGCTTAGGGTCAGGGGGGCTCTCCTACGAGCAGTACTTC
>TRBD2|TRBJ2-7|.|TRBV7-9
CASSLFGSGTYEQYF
TGTGCCAGCAGCTTATTCGGCAGCGGGACCTACGAGCAGTACTTC
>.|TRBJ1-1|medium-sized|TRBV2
CASSEPRTEEDTEAFF
TGTGCCAGCAGTGAACCTCGGACAGAAGAGGACACTGAAGCTTTCTTT
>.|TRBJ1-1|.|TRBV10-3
CATGSNTEAFF
TGTGCCACCGGGTCTAACACTGAAGCTTTCTTT
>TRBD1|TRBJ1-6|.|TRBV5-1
CASSVPGQGRSPLHF
TGCGCCAGCAGCGTGCCAGGACAGGGGAGGTCACCCCTCCACTTT
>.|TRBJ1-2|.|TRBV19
CASSIDLQGDGYTF
TGTGCCAGTAGTATAGACCTGCAGGGCGATGGCTACACCTTC
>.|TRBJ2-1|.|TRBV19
CASSPNSGTGRNEQFF
TGTGCCAGTAGTCCCAACTCCGGGACTGGACGCAATGAGCAGTTCTTC
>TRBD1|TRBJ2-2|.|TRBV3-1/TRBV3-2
CASSQVRGSRELFF
TGTGCCAGCAGCCAGGTCAGGGGGAGCAGGGAGCTGTTTTTT
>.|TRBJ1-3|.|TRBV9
CASSARGGGSGAGNTIYF
TGTGCCAGCAGCGCCCGAGGGGGGGGCTCCGGGGCTGGAAACACCATATATTTT
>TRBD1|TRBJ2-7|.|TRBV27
CASSSRTGSLSYEQYF
TGTGCCAGCAGTTCTAGGACAGGTTCCTTGTCCTACGAGCAGTACTTC
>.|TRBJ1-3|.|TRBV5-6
CASSLGYKGNTIYF
TGTGCCAGCAGCTTGGGGTACAAAGGAAACACCATATATTTT
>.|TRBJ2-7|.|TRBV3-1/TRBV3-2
CASSQLRYEQYF
TGTGCCAGCAGCCAATTGAGGTACGAGCAGTACTTC
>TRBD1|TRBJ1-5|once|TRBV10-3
CATHGTGNQPQHF
TGTGCCACTCACGGGACAGGGAATCAGCCCCAGCATTTT
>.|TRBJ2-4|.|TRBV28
CASSTGGAKNIQYF
TGTGCCAGCAGTACCGGGGGAGCCAAAAACATTCAGTACTTC
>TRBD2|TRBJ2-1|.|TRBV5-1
CASSGSGGRYNEQFF
TGCGCCAGCAGCGGATCGGGGGGGCGGTACAATGAGCAGTTCTTC
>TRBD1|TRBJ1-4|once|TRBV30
CAWSAGQGRHEKLFF
TGTGCCTGGAGTGCAGGACAGGGCCGTCATGAAAAACTGTTTTTT
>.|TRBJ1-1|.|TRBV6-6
CASSYSAVEAFF
TGTGCCAGCAGTTACTCGGCCGTTGAAGCTTTCTTT
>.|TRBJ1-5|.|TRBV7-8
CASSRTTGLYQPQHF
TGTGCCAGCAGTCGAACGACTGGCCTGTATCAGCCCCAGCATTTT
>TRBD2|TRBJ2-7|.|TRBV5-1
CASSMWTSSYEQYF
TGCGCCAGCAGCATGTGGACTAGCTCCTACGAGCAGTACTTC
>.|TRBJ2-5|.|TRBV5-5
CASSLVVEETQYF
TGTGCCAGCAGCTTGGTTGTCGAAGAGACCCAGTACTTC
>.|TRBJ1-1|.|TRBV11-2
CASSLQGNTEAFF
TGTGCCAGCAGCTTACAGGGAAACACTGAAGCTTTCTTT
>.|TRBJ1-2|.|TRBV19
CASTRFGQIEGYTF
TGTGCCAGTACCCGATTCGGACAGATCGAAGGCTACACCTTC
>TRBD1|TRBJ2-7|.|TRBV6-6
CASSTPDRGPYEQYF
TGTGCCAGCAGTACGCCGGACAGGGGACCCTACGAGCAGTACTTC
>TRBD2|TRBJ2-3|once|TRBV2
CASSSASGGARNTQYF
TGTGCCAGCAGTTCGGCTAGCGGGGGGGCTCGTAATACGCAGTATTTT
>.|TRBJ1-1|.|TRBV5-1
CASSSETRNTEAFF
TGCGCCAGCAGCTCCGAGACTAGGAACACTGAAGCTTTCTTT
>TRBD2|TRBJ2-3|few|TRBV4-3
CASSQEVLLAGGTDTQYF
TGCGCCAGCAGCCAAGAAGTTTTACTAGCGGGGGGTACAGATACGCAGTATTTT
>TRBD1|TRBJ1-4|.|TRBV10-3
CATQTGTGNEKLFF
TGTGCCACTCAAACCGGGACAGGGAATGAAAAACTGTTTTTT
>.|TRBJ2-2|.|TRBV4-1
CASRDSQGFSGELFF
TGCGCCAGCAGGGACTCGCAGGGGTTCTCCGGGGAGCTGTTTTTT
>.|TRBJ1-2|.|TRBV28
CASREGAVDYGYTF
TGTGCCAGCAGGGAGGGCGCGGTAGACTATGGCTACACCTTC
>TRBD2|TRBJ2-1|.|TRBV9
CASSARLATNNEQFF
TGTGCCAGCAGCGCCCGACTAGCGACAAACAATGAGCAGTTCTTC
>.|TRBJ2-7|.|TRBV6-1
CASSEFEAPYEQYF
TGTGCCAGCAGTGAATTTGAGGCACCCTACGAGCAGTACTTC
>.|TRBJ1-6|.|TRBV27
CASRLRGGSYNSPLHF
TGTGCCAGCAGGCTCAGAGGTGGCTCCTATAATTCACCCCTCCACTTT
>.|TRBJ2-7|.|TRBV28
CASISPSQGGHEQYF
TGTGCCAGCATCTCCCCAAGTCAGGGAGGTCACGAGCAGTACTTC
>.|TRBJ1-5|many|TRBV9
CASSKGGRAYNQPQHF
TGTGCCAGCAGCAAAGGGGGGAGGGCATATAATCAGCCCCAGCATTTT
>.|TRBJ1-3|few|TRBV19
CASSRGTSLLDSGNTIYF
TGTGCCAGTAGTCGGGGGACCTCTCTTTTGGACTCTGGAAACACCATATATTTT
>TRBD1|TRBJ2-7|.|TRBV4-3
CASSQGTGNYEQYF
TGCGCCAGCAGCCAAGGGACAGGGAACTACGAGCAGTACTTC
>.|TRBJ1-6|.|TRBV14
CASSQEQGFNSPLHF
TGTGCCAGCAGCCAAGAACAGGGATTCAATTCACCCCTCCACTTT
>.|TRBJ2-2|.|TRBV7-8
CASSLGRINTGELFF
TGTGCCAGCAGCTTAGGGCGGATAAACACCGGGGAGCTGTTTTTT
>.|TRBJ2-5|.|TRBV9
CASSEGVQETQYF
TGTGCCAGCAGCGAGGGGGTCCAAGAGACCCAGTACTTC
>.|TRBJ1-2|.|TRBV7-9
CASSLVYSNYGYTF
TGTGCCAGCAGCTTAGTGTACTCTAACTATGGCTACACCTTC
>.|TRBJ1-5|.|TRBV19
CASRPLKDSDNQPQHF
TGTGCCAGTAGGCCCCTGAAGGACAGCGACAATCAGCCCCAGCATTTT
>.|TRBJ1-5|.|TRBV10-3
CAISDLGGGNQPQHF
TGTGCCATCAGTGATTTAGGGGGGGGCAATCAGCCCCAGCATTTT
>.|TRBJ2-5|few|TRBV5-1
CASSFQQGPQETQYF
TGCGCCAGCAGCTTTCAGCAGGGCCCTCAAGAGACCCAGTACTTC
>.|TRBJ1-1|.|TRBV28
CASSILRDTEAFF
TGTGCCAGCAGTATTCTTAGAGACACTGAAGCTTTCTTT
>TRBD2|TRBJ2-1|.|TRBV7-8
CASSWGGLFREQFF
TGTGCCAGCAGCTGGGGGGGACTGTTTAGGGAGCAGTTCTTC
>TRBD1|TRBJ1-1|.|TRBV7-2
CASTYATGLNTEAFF
TGTGCCAGCACCTATGCGACAGGGCTGAACACTGAAGCTTTCTTT
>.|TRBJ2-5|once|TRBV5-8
CASSLGGGQETQYF
TGTGCCAGCAGCTTGGGAGGCGGCCAAGAGACCCAGTACTTC
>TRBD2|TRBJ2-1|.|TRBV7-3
CASSQWTSGANEQFF
TGTGCCAGCAGCCAATGGACTAGCGGGGCCAATGAGCAGTTCTTC
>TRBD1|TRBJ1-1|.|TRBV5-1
CASSSMGDRGAEAFF
TGCGCCAGCAGCTCAATGGGGGACAGGGGCGCTGAAGCTTTCTTT
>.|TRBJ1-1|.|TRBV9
CASTAEQKNTEAFF
TGTGCCAGCACCGCTGAACAGAAGAACACTGAAGCTTTCTTT
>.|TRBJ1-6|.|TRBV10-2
CASSEPRALFISPLHF
TGCGCCAGCAGTGAACCCAGGGCCCTATTTATCTCACCCCTCCACTTT
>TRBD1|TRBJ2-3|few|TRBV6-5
CASSYNRGDTQYF
TGTGCCAGCAGTTACAACAGGGGAGATACGCAGTATTTT
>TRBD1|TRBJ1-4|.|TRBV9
CASSVEQGTNEKLFF
TGTGCCAGCAGCGTAGAACAGGGGACAAATGAAAAACTGTTTTTT
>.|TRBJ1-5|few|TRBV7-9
CASSLLSLNQPQHF
TGTGCCAGCAGCTTATTGAGCCTAAATCAGCCCCAGCATTTT
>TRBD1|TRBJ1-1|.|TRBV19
CASSPGQGFTEAFF
TGTGCCAGTAGTCCAGGACAGGGTTTCACTGAAGCTTTCTTT
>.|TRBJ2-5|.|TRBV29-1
CSVERNAGTSGETQYF
TGCAGCGTTGAAAGAAACGCCGGGACTTCGGGCGAGACCCAGTACTTC
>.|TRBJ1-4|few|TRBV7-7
CASSFSGAPGEKLFF
TGTGCTAGCAGCTTTAGCGGTGCCCCGGGGGAAAAACTGTTTTTT
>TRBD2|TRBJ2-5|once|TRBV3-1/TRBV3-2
CASSHERGGLKETQYF
TGTGCCAGCAGCCACGAACGGGGGGGCCTTAAAGAGACCCAGTACTTC